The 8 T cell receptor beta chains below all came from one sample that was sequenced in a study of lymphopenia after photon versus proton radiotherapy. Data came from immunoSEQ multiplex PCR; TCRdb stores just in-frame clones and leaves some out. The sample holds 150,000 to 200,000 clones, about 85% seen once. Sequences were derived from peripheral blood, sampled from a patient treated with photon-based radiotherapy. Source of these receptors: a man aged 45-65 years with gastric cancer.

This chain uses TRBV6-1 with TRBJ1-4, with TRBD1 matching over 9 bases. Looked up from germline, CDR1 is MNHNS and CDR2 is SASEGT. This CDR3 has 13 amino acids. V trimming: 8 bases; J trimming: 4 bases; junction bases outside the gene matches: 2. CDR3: CASGGQGNEKLFF. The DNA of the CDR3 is TGTGCCAGCGGGGGACAGGGTAATGAAAAACTGTTTTTT.

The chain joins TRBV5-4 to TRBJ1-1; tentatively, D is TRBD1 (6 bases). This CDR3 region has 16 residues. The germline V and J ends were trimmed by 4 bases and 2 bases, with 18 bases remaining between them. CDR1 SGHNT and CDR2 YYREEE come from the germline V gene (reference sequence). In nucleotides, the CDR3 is TGTGCCAGCAGCCCGCCCCGGGGGGCGGGTAACACTGAAGCTTTCTTT. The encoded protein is CASSPPRGAGNTEAFF. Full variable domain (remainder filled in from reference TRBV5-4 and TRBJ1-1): ETGVTQSPTHLIKTRGQQVTLRCSSQSGHNTVSWYQQALGQGPQFIFQYYREEENGRGNFPPRFSGLQFPNYSSELNVNALELDDSALYLCASSPPRGAGNTEAFFGQGTRLTVV.

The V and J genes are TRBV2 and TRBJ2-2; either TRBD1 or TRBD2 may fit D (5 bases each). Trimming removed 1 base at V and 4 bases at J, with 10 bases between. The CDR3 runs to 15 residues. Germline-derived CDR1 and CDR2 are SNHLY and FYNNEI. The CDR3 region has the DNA TGTGCCAGCAGTGAAGTCCAGGGACCCACCGGGGAGCTGTTTTTT. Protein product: CASSEVQGPTGELFF.

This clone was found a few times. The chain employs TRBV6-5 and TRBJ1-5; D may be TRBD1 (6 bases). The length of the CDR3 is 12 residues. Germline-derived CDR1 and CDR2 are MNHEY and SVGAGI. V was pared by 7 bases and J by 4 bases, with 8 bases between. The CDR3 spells CASKGGNQPQHF. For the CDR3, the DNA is TGTGCCAGCAAAGGGGGGAATCAGCCCCAGCATTTT.

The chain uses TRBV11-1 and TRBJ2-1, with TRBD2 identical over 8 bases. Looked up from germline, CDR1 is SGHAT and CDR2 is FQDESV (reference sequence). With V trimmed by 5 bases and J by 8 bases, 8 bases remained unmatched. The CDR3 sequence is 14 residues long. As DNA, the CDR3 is TGTGCCAGCAGCCTAAGCGGGAGACGGGATGAGCAGTTCTTC. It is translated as CASSLSGRRDEQFF.

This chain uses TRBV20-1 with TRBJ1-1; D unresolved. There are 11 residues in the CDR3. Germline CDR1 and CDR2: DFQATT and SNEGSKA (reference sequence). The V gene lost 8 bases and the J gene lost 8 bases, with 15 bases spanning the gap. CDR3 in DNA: TGCAGTCCCCTTAGGGTGGGCGAAGCTTTCTTT. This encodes CSPLRVGEAFF.

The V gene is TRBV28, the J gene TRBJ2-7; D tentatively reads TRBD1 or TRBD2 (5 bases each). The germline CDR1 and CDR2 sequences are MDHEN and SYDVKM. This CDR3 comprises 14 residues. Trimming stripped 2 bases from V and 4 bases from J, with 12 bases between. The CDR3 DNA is TGTGCCAGCAGTTTACCGGGACGGGCTTACGAGCAGTACTTC. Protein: CASSLPGRAYEQYF.

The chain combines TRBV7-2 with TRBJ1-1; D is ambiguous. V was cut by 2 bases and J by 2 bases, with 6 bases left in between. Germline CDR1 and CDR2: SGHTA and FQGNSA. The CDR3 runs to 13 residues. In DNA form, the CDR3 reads TGTGCCAGCAGCTTACGGATCAACACTGAAGCTTTCTTT. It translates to CASSLRINTEAFF.